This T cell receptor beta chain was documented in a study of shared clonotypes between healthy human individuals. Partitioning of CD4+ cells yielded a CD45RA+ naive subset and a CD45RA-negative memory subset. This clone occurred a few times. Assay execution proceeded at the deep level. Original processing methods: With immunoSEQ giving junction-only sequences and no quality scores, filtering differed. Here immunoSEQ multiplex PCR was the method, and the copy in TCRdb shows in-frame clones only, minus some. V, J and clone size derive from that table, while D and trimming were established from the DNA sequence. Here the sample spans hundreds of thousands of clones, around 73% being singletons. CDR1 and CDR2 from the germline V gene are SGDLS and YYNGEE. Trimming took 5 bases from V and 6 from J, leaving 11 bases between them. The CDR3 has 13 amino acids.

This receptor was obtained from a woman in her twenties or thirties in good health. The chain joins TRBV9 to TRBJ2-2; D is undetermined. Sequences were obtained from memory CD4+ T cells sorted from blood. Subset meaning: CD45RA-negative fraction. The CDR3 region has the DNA TGTGCCAGCAGTGACCGGATGGCCGGGGAGCTGTTTTTT. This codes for CASSDRMAGELFF.